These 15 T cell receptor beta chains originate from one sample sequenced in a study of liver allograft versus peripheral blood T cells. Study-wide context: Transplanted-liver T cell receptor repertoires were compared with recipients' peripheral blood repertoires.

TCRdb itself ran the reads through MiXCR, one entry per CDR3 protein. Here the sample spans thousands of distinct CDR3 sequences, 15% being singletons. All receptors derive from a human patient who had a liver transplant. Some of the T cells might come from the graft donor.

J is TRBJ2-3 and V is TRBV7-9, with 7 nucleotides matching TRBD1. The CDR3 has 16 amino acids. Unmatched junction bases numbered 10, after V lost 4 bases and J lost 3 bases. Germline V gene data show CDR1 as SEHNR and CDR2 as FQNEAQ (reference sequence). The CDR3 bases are TGTGCCAGCAGCTCTTTGGGACAGTACATAACAGATACGCAGTATTTT. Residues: CASSSLGQYITDTQYF. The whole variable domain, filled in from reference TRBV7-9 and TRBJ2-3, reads DTGVSQNPRHKITKRGQNVTFRCDPISEHNRLYWYRQTLGQGPEFLTYFQNEAQLEKSRLLSDRFSAERPKGSFSTLEIQRTEQGDSAMYLCASSSLGQYITDTQYFGPGTRLTVL.

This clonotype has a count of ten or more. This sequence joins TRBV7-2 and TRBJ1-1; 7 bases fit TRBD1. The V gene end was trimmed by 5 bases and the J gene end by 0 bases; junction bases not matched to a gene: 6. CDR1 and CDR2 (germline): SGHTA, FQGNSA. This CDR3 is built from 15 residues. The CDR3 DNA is TGTGCCAGCAGCCCCGGGGGGACAGTGAACACTGAAGCTTTCTTT. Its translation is CASSPGGTVNTEAFF.

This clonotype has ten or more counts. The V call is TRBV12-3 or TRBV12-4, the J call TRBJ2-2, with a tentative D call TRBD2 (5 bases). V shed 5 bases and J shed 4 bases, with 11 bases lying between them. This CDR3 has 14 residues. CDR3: CASSTGLSTGELFF. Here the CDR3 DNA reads TGTGCCAGCAGTACTGGACTGAGCACCGGGGAGCTGTTTTTT.

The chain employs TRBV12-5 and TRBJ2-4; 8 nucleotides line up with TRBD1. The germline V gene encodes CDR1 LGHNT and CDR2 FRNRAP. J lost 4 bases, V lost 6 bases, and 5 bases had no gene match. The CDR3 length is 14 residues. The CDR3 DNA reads TGTGCTAGTGGAATGGGACAGGAGAAAAACATTCAGTACTTC. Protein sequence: CASGMGQEKNIQYF.

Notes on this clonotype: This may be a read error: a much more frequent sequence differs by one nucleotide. This CDR3 reads CASRGQSSYNSPLHF. The CDR3 bases are TGTGCCAGCAGAGGACAGAGCTCCTATAATTCACCCCTCCACTTT. The V gene is TRBV6-5, the J gene TRBJ1-6; perhaps TRBD1 as D (6 bases). V was trimmed by 6 bases and J by 0 bases, leaving 9 bases between them. Germline V CDR1 and CDR2: MNHEY, SVGAGI. The CDR3 is made up of 15 amino acids.

The CDR3 DNA reads TGTGCCAGCAGCCCCGGGACGGGGGAGACAGATACGCAGTATTTT. It is translated as CASSPGTGETDTQYF. The chain is built from TRBV5-6 and TRBJ2-3; weak D call: TRBD2 (6 bases). V was cut by 4 bases and J by 3 bases, with 15 bases left in between. The germline V gene has CDR1 SGHDT and CDR2 YYEEEE. The CDR3 covers 15 residues.

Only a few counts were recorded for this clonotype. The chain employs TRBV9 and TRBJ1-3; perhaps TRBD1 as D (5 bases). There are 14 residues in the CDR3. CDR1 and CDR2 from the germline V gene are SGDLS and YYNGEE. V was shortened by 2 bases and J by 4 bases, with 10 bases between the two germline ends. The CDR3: CASSVQTEGNTIYF. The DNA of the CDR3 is TGTGCCAGCAGCGTCCAGACAGAGGGAAACACCATATATTTT.

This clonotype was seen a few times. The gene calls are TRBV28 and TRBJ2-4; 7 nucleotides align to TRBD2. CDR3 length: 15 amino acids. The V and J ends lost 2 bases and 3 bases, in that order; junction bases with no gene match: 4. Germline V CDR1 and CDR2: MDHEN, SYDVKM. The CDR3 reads CASSLAGEGKNIQYF. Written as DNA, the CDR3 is TGTGCCAGCAGTTTAGCGGGAGAGGGCAAAAACATTCAGTACTTC.

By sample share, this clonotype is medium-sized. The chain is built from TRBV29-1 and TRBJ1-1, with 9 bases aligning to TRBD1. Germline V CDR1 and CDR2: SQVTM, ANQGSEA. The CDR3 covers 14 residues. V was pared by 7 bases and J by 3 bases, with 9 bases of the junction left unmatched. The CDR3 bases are TGCAGCGGTAAACAGGGGGCGGCGGACACTGAAGCTTTCTTT. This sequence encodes CSGKQGAADTEAFF.

For the CDR3, the DNA is TGTGCCAGCAGCTGGGACAGGGTTACTTCACCCCTCCACTTT. This encodes CASSWDRVTSPLHF. The genes are TRBV6-6 and TRBJ1-6, with TRBD1 identical over 9 bases. Per germline, CDR1 MNHNY and CDR2 SVGAGI (reference sequence). V was pared by 6 bases and J by 9 bases, with 6 bases of the junction left unmatched. This CDR3 is 14 amino acids long.

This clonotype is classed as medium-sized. Here the CDR3 DNA reads TGCAGCGTTTCACAGGGGGGGAATCAGCCCCAGCATTTT. It is translated as CSVSQGGNQPQHF. The chain uses TRBV29-1 and TRBJ1-5; 8 nucleotides match TRBD1. The CDR3 is made up of 13 amino acids. V lost 5 bases, J lost 4 bases, and 4 bases stayed unmatched. The germline gives CDR1 SQVTM, CDR2 ANQGSEA.

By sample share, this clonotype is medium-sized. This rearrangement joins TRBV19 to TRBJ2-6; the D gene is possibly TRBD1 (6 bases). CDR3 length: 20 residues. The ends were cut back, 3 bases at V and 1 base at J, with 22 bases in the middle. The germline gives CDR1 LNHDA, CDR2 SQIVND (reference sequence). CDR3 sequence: CASSMRTVNQIGSGANVLTF. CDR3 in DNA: TGTGCCAGTAGTATGAGGACAGTCAACCAAATAGGGTCTGGGGCCAACGTCCTGACTTTC. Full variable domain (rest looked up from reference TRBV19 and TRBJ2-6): DGGITQSPKYLFRKEGQNVTLSCEQNLNHDAMYWYRQDPGQGLRLIYYSQIVNDFQKGDIAEGYSVSREKKESFPLTVTSAQKNPTAFYLCASSMRTVNQIGSGANVLTFGAGSRLTVL.

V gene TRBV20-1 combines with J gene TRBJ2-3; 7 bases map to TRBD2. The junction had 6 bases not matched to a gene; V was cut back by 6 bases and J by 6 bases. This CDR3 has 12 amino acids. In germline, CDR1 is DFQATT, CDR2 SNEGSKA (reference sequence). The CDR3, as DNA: TGCAGTGCCCCAGCGGGGACGGATACGCAGTATTTT. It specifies CSAPAGTDTQYF.

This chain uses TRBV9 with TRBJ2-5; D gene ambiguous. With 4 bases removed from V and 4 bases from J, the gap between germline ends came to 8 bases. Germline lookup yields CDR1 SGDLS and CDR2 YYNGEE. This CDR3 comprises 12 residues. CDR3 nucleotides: TGTGCCAGCAGCCTCCGCCGAGAGACCCAGTACTTC. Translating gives CASSLRRETQYF.

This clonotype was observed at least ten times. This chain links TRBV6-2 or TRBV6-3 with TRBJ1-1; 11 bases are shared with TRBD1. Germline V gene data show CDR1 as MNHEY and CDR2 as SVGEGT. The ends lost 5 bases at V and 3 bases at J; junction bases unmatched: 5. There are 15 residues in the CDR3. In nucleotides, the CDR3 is TGTGCCAGCAGTACCTGGGACAGGGGGGACACTGAAGCTTTCTTT. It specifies CASSTWDRGDTEAFF.